This T cell receptor (beta chain) was sequenced for a study of response to subunit inactivated influenza vaccine. One entry per CDR3 protein, called by TCRdb with MiXCR from the RT-PCR reads. The profile covers roughly 500,000 distinct CDR3 sequences, with about 17% appearing a single time and 3% taken by the ten largest. The CDR3 is made up of 14 amino acids. V gave up 5 bases and J gave up 9 bases, with 19 bases separating them. Germline loops: CDR1 SGHAT, CDR2 FQDESV (reference sequence). Sequenced here: CD4+ T cells sorted from PBMCs, sampled less than 30 months after vaccination. The TCR comes from a man aged 50-75 years who received an inactivated influenza vaccine. The rearrangement joins TRBV11-1 to TRBJ2-5, with a tentative D call TRBD2 (5 bases). CDR3 sequence: CASSTDYQGVAQYF. The CDR3 nucleotides are TGTGCCAGCAGCACCGACTACCAAGGAGTGGCCCAGTACTTC.